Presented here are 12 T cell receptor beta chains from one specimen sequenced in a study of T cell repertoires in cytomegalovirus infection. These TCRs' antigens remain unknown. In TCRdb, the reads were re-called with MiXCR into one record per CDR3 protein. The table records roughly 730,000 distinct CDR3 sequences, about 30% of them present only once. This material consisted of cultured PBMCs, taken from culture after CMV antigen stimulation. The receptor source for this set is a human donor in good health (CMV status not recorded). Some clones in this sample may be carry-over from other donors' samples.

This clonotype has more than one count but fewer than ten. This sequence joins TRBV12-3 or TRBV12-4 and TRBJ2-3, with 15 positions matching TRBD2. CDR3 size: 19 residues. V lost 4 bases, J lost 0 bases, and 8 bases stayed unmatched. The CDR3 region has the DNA TGTGCCAGCAGTTCCATCGGGACTAGCGGGGGGATTAGCACAGATACGCAGTATTTT. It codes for CASSSIGTSGGISTDTQYF.

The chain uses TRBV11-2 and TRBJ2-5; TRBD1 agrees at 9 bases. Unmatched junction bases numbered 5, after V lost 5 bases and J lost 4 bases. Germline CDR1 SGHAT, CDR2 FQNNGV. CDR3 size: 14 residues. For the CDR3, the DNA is TGTGCCAGCAGCACCCACAGGGGGCGAGAGACCCAGTACTTC. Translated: CASSTHRGRETQYF.

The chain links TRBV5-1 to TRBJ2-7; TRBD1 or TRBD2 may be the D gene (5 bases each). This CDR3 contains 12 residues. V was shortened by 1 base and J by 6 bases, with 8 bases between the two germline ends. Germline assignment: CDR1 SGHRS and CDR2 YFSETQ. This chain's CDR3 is CASSLSGAEQYF. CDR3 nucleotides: TGCGCCAGCAGCTTGTCCGGGGCCGAGCAGTACTTC.

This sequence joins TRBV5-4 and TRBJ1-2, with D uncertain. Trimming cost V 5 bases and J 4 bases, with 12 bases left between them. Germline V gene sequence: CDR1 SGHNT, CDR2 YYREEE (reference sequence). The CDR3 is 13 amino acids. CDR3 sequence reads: CASSTDAVYGYTF. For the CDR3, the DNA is TGTGCCAGCAGTACCGACGCAGTCTATGGCTACACCTTC. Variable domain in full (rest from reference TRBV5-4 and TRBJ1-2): ETGVTQSPTHLIKTRGQQVTLRCSSQSGHNTVSWYQQALGQGPQFIFQYYREEENGRGNFPPRFSGLQFPNYSSELNVNALELDDSALYLCASSTDAVYGYTFGSGTRLTVV.

The CDR3 nucleotides read TGCAGTGCTAGAAACTTTCAAGAGACCCAGTACTTC. Amino acids: CSARNFQETQYF. The chain is built from TRBV20-1 and TRBJ2-5; D is unresolved. CDR1 and CDR2 from the germline V gene are DFQATT and SNEGSKA (reference sequence). This CDR3 spans 12 amino acids. V gave up 2 bases and J gave up 2 bases, with 6 bases separating them.

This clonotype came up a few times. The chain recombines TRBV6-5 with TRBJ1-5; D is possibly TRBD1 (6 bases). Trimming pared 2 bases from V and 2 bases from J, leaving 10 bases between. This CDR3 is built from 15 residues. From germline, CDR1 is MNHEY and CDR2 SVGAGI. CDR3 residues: CASSYAWGRNQPQHF. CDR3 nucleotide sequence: TGTGCCAGCAGTTACGCTTGGGGGCGCAATCAGCCCCAGCATTTT.

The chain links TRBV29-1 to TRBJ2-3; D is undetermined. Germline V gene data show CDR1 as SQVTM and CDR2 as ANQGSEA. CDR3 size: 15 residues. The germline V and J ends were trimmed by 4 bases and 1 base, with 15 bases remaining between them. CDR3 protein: CSVVGWYRGTDTQYF. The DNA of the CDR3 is TGCAGCGTTGTAGGGTGGTACCGTGGCACAGATACGCAGTATTTT.

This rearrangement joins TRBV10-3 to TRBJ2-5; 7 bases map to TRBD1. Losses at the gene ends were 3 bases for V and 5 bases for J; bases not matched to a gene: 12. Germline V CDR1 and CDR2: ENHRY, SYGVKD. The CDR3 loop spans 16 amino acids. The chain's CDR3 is CAISEEGADQRETQYF. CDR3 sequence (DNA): TGTGCCATCAGTGAAGAGGGGGCGGACCAGCGGGAGACCCAGTACTTC.

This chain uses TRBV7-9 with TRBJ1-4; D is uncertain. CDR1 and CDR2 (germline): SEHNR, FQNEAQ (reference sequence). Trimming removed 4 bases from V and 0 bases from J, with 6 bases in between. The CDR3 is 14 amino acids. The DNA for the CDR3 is TGTGCCAGCAGCTACACCCCAACTAATGAAAAACTGTTTTTT. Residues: CASSYTPTNEKLFF.

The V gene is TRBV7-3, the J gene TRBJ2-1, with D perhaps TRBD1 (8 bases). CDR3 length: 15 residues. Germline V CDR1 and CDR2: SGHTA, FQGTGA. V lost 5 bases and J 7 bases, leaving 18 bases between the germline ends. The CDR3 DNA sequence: TGTGCCAGCAGCGGGGGGGTTAACAGGGGGAATGAGCAGTTCTTC. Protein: CASSGGVNRGNEQFF.

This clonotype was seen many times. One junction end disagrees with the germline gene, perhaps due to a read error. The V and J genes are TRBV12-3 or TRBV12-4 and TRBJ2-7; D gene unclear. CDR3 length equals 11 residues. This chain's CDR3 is CASSLGSEQYF. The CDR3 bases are TGTGCCAGCAGCTTAGGTTCCGAGCAGTACTTC.

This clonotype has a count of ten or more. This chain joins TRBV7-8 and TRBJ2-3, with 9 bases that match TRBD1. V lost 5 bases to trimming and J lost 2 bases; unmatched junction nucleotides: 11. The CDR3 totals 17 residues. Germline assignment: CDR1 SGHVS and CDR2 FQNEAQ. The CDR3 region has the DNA TGTGCCAGCAGCCGTCCCGGGACAGGGAAAGACACAGATACGCAGTATTTT. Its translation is CASSRPGTGKDTDTQYF.